These T cell receptor beta chains were read from a single sample in a study of blood T cells in healthy people across ages. Using its own MiXCR run on the 5' RACE reads, TCRdb lists one record per CDR3 protein. The sample consists of about 900,000 distinct CDR3 sequences, roughly 43% of them appearing once. The material sequenced was blood. The receptor source for this set is a man between 25 and 39 years old in good health. Both conserved end residues are part of each CDR3. A D gene is named only where the DNA matches it firmly. Clone size appears in some rows only: once, few, many, or a class for an expanded clone.

>NA|TRBV20-1|TRBJ2-5|few
TGCAGTGGGAGAGTGGGGCAGGAGACCCAGTACTTC
CSGRVGQETQYF
>NA|TRBV20-1|TRBJ2-3|NA
TGCAGTGCTAGAGGACTCCAACTAGGGGATACGCAGTATTTT
CSARGLQLGDTQYF
>NA|TRBV7-9|TRBJ2-7|few
TGTGCCAGCAGCTTAGCGGGAGCCCAAGAGCAGTACTTC
CASSLAGAQEQYF
>NA|TRBV6-5|TRBJ2-4|few
TGTGCCAGCAGTTATAGCAAAGAGCAGTACTTC
CASSYSKEQYF
>NA|TRBV6-5|TRBJ2-7|few
TGTGCCAGCAGTTACTCGGCAGTCTCCTACGAGCAGTACTTC
CASSYSAVSYEQYF
>NA|TRBV6-7|TRBJ2-5|NA
TGTGCCAGTAAGGTGCGCGGAGCGATGGAAGAGACCCAGTACTTC
CASKVRGAMEETQYF
>TRBD1|TRBV27|TRBJ1-1|NA
TGTGCCAGCAGTTTAGGGACAGGGGGAGTCGGGCCCCTACCGACCACTGAAGCTTTCTTT
CASSLGTGGVGPLPTTEAFF
>NA|TRBV7-8|TRBJ2-6|many
TGTGCCAGCAGCGCTAGCTTCTCTGGGGCCAACGTCCTGACTTTC
CASSASFSGANVLTF
>NA|TRBV21-1|TRBJ2-3|NA
TGTGCCAGCAGCCTCCATCGGGAGGGGGGCGATGGCGGCACAGATACGCAGTATTTT
CASSLHREGGDGGTDTQYF
>TRBD2|TRBV6-4|TRBJ2-1|few
TGTGCCAGCAGTTTACGACTTGGGGCTAGCGGGGACTACAATGAGCAGTTCTTC
CASSLRLGASGDYNEQFF
>NA|TRBV2|TRBJ1-2|few
TGTGCCACGAAAGAAACGGACTCAAACTATGGCTACACCTTC
CATKETDSNYGYTF
>NA|TRBV2|TRBJ2-3|NA
TGTGCCAGCAGTGAAGGGACAGTACGCACAGATACGCAGTATTTT
CASSEGTVRTDTQYF
>TRBD2|TRBV28|TRBJ2-4|NA
TGTGCCAGCAGCGGAGGGAGGGGAGCCAAAAACATTCAGTACTTC
CASSGGRGAKNIQYF
>NA|TRBV24-1|TRBJ2-7|few
TGTGCCACCAGTGATTCGGGCGAGCAGTACTTC
CATSDSGEQYF
>NA|TRBV28|TRBJ2-7|NA
TGTGCCAGCAGTCCCGGAAGTCAGGGGCACTACGAGCAGTACTTC
CASSPGSQGHYEQYF
>TRBD1|TRBV6-5|TRBJ2-7|NA
TGTGCCAGCAGTTACCGAGGGACAGGGGACTACGAGCAGTACTTC
CASSYRGTGDYEQYF
>NA|TRBV6-6|TRBJ2-7|many
TGTGCCAGCAGTTCCCCATCGGAAACCTACGAGCAGTACTTC
CASSSPSETYEQYF
>NA|TRBV20-1|TRBJ1-2|few
TGCAGTGCTACAAATCCGGGCCAGCTATATGGCTACACCTTC
CSATNPGQLYGYTF
>TRBD2|TRBV4-1|TRBJ2-1|few
TGCGCCAGCAGCCAACTGTGGGGCGGGGGTACGGATGAGCAGTTCTTC
CASSQLWGGGTDEQFF
>TRBD1|TRBV5-1|TRBJ1-4|NA
TGCGCCAGCAGCGGGGACAGTCCAACTAATGAAAAACTGTTTTTT
CASSGDSPTNEKLFF
>TRBD2|TRBV6-1|TRBJ2-1|many
TGTGCCAGCAGAGCCAGACTAGCGGGGGCCTGGGACAATGAGCAGTTCTTC
CASRARLAGAWDNEQFF
>TRBD1|TRBV4-3|TRBJ2-1|many
TGCGCCAGCAGCCCCGGGACAGTTTCCTACAATGAGCAGTTCTTC
CASSPGTVSYNEQFF
>NA|TRBV7-9|TRBJ1-6|NA
TGTGCCAGCAGCTATGATTCAGGGAGCTCCTATAATTCACCCCTCCACTTT
CASSYDSGSSYNSPLHF
>NA|TRBV15|TRBJ2-4|NA
TGTGCCACCAGCAGAGAGGAGTTAGCCAAAAACATTCAGTACTTC
CATSREELAKNIQYF
>NA|TRBV4-2|TRBJ1-4|few
TGTGCCAGCAGCGGGGTGGCTAATGAAAAACTGTTTTTT
CASSGVANEKLFF
>NA|TRBV12-3/TRBV12-4|TRBJ2-3|NA
TGTGCCGGCAGTTTAAGGGGGCTAACCGGGGGAGATACGCAGTATTTT
CAGSLRGLTGGDTQYF
>TRBD1|TRBV10-3|TRBJ2-3|NA
TGTGCCATCCAGGGGGCGAGTGCAGATACGCAGTATTTT
CAIQGASADTQYF
>TRBD1|TRBV5-1|TRBJ2-6|NA
TGCGCCAGCAGCTTAGCAGGGGGCGTTAGCTCTGGGGCCAACGTCCTGACTTTC
CASSLAGGVSSGANVLTF
>NA|TRBV21-1|TRBJ2-7|NA
TGTGCCAGCAGCACCGGTTCTAGCGGGGGGGCTGACGAGCAGTACTTC
CASSTGSSGGADEQYF
>TRBD2|TRBV5-4|TRBJ2-3|once
TGTGCCAGCAGCTTGAAACTAGCGGGGGACACAGATACGCAGTATTTT
CASSLKLAGDTDTQYF
>NA|TRBV7-2|TRBJ1-4|NA
TGTGCCAGCAGCTTAGGTATGGCACAGGAAAAACTGTTTTTT
CASSLGMAQEKLFF
>NA|TRBV18|TRBJ2-3|NA
TGTGCCAGCTCACCACGTCAGGGGAGAGGAGATACGCAGTATTTT
CASSPRQGRGDTQYF
>TRBD1|TRBV7-2|TRBJ1-5|NA
TGTGCCTGCAGCTCCCGACAGGGGGATCGGCCCCAGCATTTT
CACSSRQGDRPQHF
>TRBD1|TRBV9|TRBJ1-4|few
TGTGCCAGCAGCATTGACTGGACAGGCCGTAATGAAAAACTGTTTTTT
CASSIDWTGRNEKLFF
>NA|TRBV12-3/TRBV12-4|TRBJ2-3|NA
TGTGCCAGCAGTCTCCCGGGGCGTGCAGATACGCAGTATTTT
CASSLPGRADTQYF
>NA|TRBV11-3|TRBJ1-4|NA
TGTGCCAGCAGCTTGAGCGAATCTAATGAAAAACTGTTTTTT
CASSLSESNEKLFF
>TRBD1|TRBV10-3|TRBJ1-6|once
TGTGCCCCCCGAGGGACAGTCTATAATTCACCCCTCCACTTT
CAPRGTVYNSPLHF
>TRBD2|TRBV7-2|TRBJ2-5|many
TGTGCCAGCAGCTTTTCACTAGCGGGCGTAGAGACCCAGTACTTC
CASSFSLAGVETQYF
>TRBD1|TRBV28|TRBJ2-7|NA
TGTGCCAGCAGTTTACGTTACAGGGGGCGAGTTTCCGAGCAGTACTTC
CASSLRYRGRVSEQYF
>TRBD2|TRBV7-2|TRBJ2-1|few
TGTGCCAGCAGCTTAACTAGCGGGGGGACTGGATACAATGAGCAGTTCTTC
CASSLTSGGTGYNEQFF
>NA|TRBV9|TRBJ1-1|NA
TGTGCCAGCAGCGATCGCATGAACACTGAAGCTTTCTTT
CASSDRMNTEAFF
>NA|TRBV6-2/TRBV6-3|TRBJ2-1|NA
TGTGCCAGCAGTTTGGCGGGGCCCAGTGAGCAGTTCTTC
CASSLAGPSEQFF
>NA|TRBV29-1|TRBJ2-1|NA
TGCAGCGTTGAAAGTTCTGGGGGCTCCTACAATGAGCAGTTCTTC
CSVESSGGSYNEQFF
>TRBD2|TRBV7-6|TRBJ2-5|NA
TGTGCCAGCGGCTTAGCGGGGGGCTCAGAGACCCAGTACTTC
CASGLAGGSETQYF
>TRBD2|TRBV18|TRBJ2-7|NA
TGTGCCAGCTCACCGGGGCGGGGGGCCTACAATGAGCAGTACTTC
CASSPGRGAYNEQYF
>TRBD1|TRBV20-1|TRBJ2-3|NA
TGCAGTGCTAAGGGACAGCTTAACACAGATACGCAGTATTTT
CSAKGQLNTDTQYF
>NA|TRBV3-1|TRBJ2-1|few
TGTGCCAGCAGCGGAGGTAGTACCTACAATGAGCAGTTCTTC
CASSGGSTYNEQFF